The rows below give T cell receptor beta chains drawn from one sample of a study of T cells expressing NK-cell markers. TCRdb reanalyzed the 5' RACE reads, giving one entry per CDR3 protein sequence and no DNA. The sample has about 460,000 distinct CDR3 sequences. The material sequenced was blood T cells: a sorted CD56 or NKG2C T cell subset, CD4+ or CD8+ T cells, or bulk PBMC T cells (not recorded which). Source of these receptors: a woman aged 45-65 years in good health. The CDR3 runs from the conserved cysteine through the conserved F or W. The order of the fields is V gene, J gene, CDR3 protein.

TRBV2	TRBJ2-3	CASTGTPGLAVSSTDTQYF
TRBV28	TRBJ1-1	CASSSQGFPTEAFF
TRBV3-1	TRBJ2-3	CASSPTTRSTDTQYF
TRBV3-1	TRBJ2-5	CASSRVSGTGETQYF
TRBV29-1	TRBJ2-5	CSVMPGGNGMTQYF
TRBV9	TRBJ2-1	CASSVALRDPNEQFF
TRBV20-1	TRBJ2-5	CSAPPRGGQKTQYF
TRBV2	TRBJ1-2	CASSELGLKGYGYTF
TRBV9	TRBJ1-4	CASSVSLVDEKLFF
TRBV5-1	TRBJ2-5	CASRAGTSSETQYF
TRBV19	TRBJ1-1	CASSPTGMNTEAFF
TRBV24-1	TRBJ2-5	CATSDLGIGGGETQYF
TRBV30	TRBJ1-2	CAWTPGSKGGYTF
TRBV20-1	TRBJ2-1	CSANRVGEQFF
TRBV7-9	TRBJ1-5	CASSLAGLRNGNQPQHF
TRBV5-1	TRBJ2-1	CASSSRLADNEQFF
TRBV11-3	TRBJ1-6	CASSADRVIGSPLHF
TRBV20-1	TRBJ2-7	CSAGGQVGYEQYF
TRBV6-2/TRBV6-3	TRBJ2-2	CASRLVGVGELFF
TRBV2	TRBJ2-1	CASRGLAGTYNEQFF
TRBV12-3/TRBV12-4	TRBJ1-2	CASSVQGARYGYTF
TRBV7-6	TRBJ2-1	CASSPGRGLAGNEQFF
TRBV6-2/TRBV6-3	TRBJ2-5	CASSRPANPPFIGGTQYF
TRBV7-9	TRBJ2-7	CASRGRGPLWEQYF
TRBV4-1	TRBJ1-6	CASSQELAGGGYNSPLHF
TRBV12-3/TRBV12-4	TRBJ1-5	CASSTPGLYSNQPQHF
TRBV3-1	TRBJ1-1	CASSQETGGGDTEAFF
TRBV20-1	TRBJ2-3	CSAAGDSPSTDTQYF
TRBV3-1	TRBJ2-5	CASSQVASGRETQYF
TRBV7-6	TRBJ2-7	CASSLRTGWDEQYF
TRBV20-1	TRBJ2-3	CSASGLAGATADTQYF
TRBV18	TRBJ1-4	CASSPRSGEKLFF
TRBV9	TRBJ2-5	CASSVDPPEGLQETQYF
TRBV7-9	TRBJ2-1	CASSLGAEGQFF
TRBV4-2	TRBJ2-5	CASSQDPSGAGKETQYF
TRBV12-3/TRBV12-4	TRBJ1-4	CASSYRPLSAEKLFF
TRBV28	TRBJ2-7	CASSLRGQGAYEQYF
TRBV20-1	TRBJ2-3	CSATEWGSLTDTQYF
TRBV7-9	TRBJ1-4	CASSRQGALKKLFF
TRBV5-5	TRBJ2-5	CASSPGFQETQYF
TRBV20-1	TRBJ2-2	CSARTSGNTGELFF
TRBV6-1	TRBJ1-6	CASSVLRGPLHF
TRBV6-1	TRBJ2-1	CASIKKQGFDHNEQFF
TRBV4-1	TRBJ1-5	CASSHFTGAEQPQHF
TRBV6-2/TRBV6-3	TRBJ1-1	CASSSGTTNTEAFF
TRBV12-3/TRBV12-4	TRBJ1-6	CASSISVYNSPLHF
TRBV12-3/TRBV12-4	TRBJ1-5	CASKRTGTWSQPQHF
TRBV12-3/TRBV12-4	TRBJ2-5	CASSGGQGETQYF
TRBV5-6	TRBJ2-2	CASSTNGGARGTGELFF
TRBV6-6	TRBJ2-1	CASSYSDRGEQFF
TRBV6-5	TRBJ1-1	CASSRPGAWGTEAFF
TRBV6-5	TRBJ2-7	CASSYGPARASSYEQYF
TRBV6-1	TRBJ2-2	CASRVTGSNTGELFF
TRBV30	TRBJ2-7	CAWSGGLAGAYEQYF
TRBV10-3	TRBJ1-1	CAISESGKGTEAFF
TRBV21-1	TRBJ2-1	CASSKGSAVTYNEQFF
TRBV7-8	TRBJ2-3	CASSLGTSGSRTDTQYF
TRBV6-5	TRBJ1-6	CASKGLSNSPLHF
TRBV20-1	TRBJ1-1	CSARDGLRGEAFF